These T cell receptor beta chains were read from a single sample in a study of blood T cell repertoires in COVID-19. Using immunoSEQ multiplex PCR, the repertoire was profiled, and TCRdb retains in-frame clones only, with some absent. The sample holds about 70,000 clones, nearly 80% seen once. The source material was peripheral blood. The origin of the receptors is a woman aged 55-69 years with acute or convalescent COVID-19. Each CDR3 is given with its conserved first and last residue. D genes are given only for firm matches. Clone size is shown for a subset of rows, as once, few, many or a class of expanded clone.

.,TRBJ2-1,TRBV9,TRBD2,TGTGCCAGCAGCGTAGAAGGGCGGGGGGGCTCGTTTGAGCAGTTCTTC,CASSVEGRGGSFEQFF
.,TRBJ1-2,TRBV7-9,.,TGTGCCAGCAGCTTGGGGGGTGAAGGTGGCTACACCTTC,CASSLGGEGGYTF
.,TRBJ1-1,TRBV28,.,TGTGCCAGTGAAACACAGGGTTTGGGCACTGAAGCTTTCTTT,CASETQGLGTEAFF
.,TRBJ1-4,TRBV10-3,TRBD1,TGTGCAACCTCAGGGGGCGATGCAACTAATGAAAAACTGTTTTTT,CATSGGDATNEKLFF
.,TRBJ2-7,TRBV7-3,.,TGTGCCAGCAGCGAAACAGATTCCTACGAGCAGTACTTC,CASSETDSYEQYF
.,TRBJ1-4,TRBV2,.,TGTGCCAGCACCGAGAATAATGAAAAACTGTTTTTT,CASTENNEKLFF
.,TRBJ2-5,TRBV25-1,.,TGTGCCAGCAGTGAACCAATTTCTTCCAGGGGCAGGGGAGAGACCCAGTACTTC,CASSEPISSRGRGETQYF
.,TRBJ2-5,TRBV10-3,.,TGTGCCATCAGAAGAAGGGACTCCGAGGAGACCCAGTACTTC,CAIRRRDSEETQYF
few,TRBJ2-7,TRBV27,.,TGTGCCAGCAGTTTAGGGCAGGGATCCTACGAGCAGTACTTC,CASSLGQGSYEQYF
.,TRBJ2-5,TRBV3-1/TRBV3-2,.,TGTGCCAGCAGCCAAGTCCCGGGGGAGGAGACCCAGTACTTC,CASSQVPGEETQYF
few,TRBJ1-2,TRBV5-1,TRBD1,TGCGCCAGCAGCTTGGATTCAGGGGGTAGCTATGGCTACACCTTC,CASSLDSGGSYGYTF
.,TRBJ1-3,TRBV27,.,TGTGCCAGCAGCGCGGGCCACTCTGGAAACACCATATATTTT,CASSAGHSGNTIYF
.,TRBJ2-3,TRBV3-1/TRBV3-2,.,TGTGCCAGCAGACCGGGGGGCAGGTCAGATACGCAGTATTTT,CASRPGGRSDTQYF
few,TRBJ2-3,TRBV7-9,.,TGTGCCAGCAGCTTAGAGCTGGACTTAGGTGATACGCAGTATTTT,CASSLELDLGDTQYF
few,TRBJ1-2,TRBV5-1,.,TGCGCCAGCAGCTTCCCAGAATCCTATGGCTACACCTTC,CASSFPESYGYTF
.,TRBJ2-1,TRBV11-2,.,TGTGCCAGCAGCTTCTGGGACACCACATACAATGAGCAGTTCTTC,CASSFWDTTYNEQFF
.,TRBJ2-5,TRBV5-6,TRBD2,TGTGCCAGCAGCTCGTTAGCGGGGGGGCGAGAGACCCAGTACTTC,CASSSLAGGRETQYF
.,TRBJ1-1,TRBV7-6,.,TGTGCCAGCAGCGCGCGGACAGTGAACACTGAAGCTTTCTTT,CASSARTVNTEAFF
.,TRBJ2-3,TRBV7-2,TRBD1,TGTGCCAGCAGCTTAGGGGGACAGGGATTTTACACAGATACGCAGTATTTT,CASSLGGQGFYTDTQYF
.,TRBJ1-1,TRBV21-1,.,TGTGCCAGTTCACAGGGGGATAGACGGTTCACTGAAGCTTTCTTT,CASSQGDRRFTEAFF
.,TRBJ1-1,TRBV12-3/TRBV12-4,.,TGTGCCAGCAGTTTTTATAGCACTGAAGCTTTCTTT,CASSFYSTEAFF
.,TRBJ1-2,TRBV5-6,TRBD1,TGTGCCAGCAGCCCGACGTGGGACAGGGGCCTTTCAGGCGATGGCTACACCTTC,CASSPTWDRGLSGDGYTF
.,TRBJ1-4,TRBV5-4,TRBD1,TGTGCCAGCAGCCCAAGGACAGGGATGGGCGAAAAACTGTTTTTT,CASSPRTGMGEKLFF
.,TRBJ2-7,TRBV21-1,.,TGTGCCAGCAGCAAGGCTGACAGGACTTCGTCCTACGAGCAGTACTTC,CASSKADRTSSYEQYF
few,TRBJ1-1,TRBV14,TRBD1,TGTGCCAGCAGCCAAGCAGGGGGCGCGAACACTGAAGCTTTCTTT,CASSQAGGANTEAFF
once,TRBJ2-1,TRBV6-1,.,TGTGCCACCCTGCCTACAGGTAGGGGCAATGAGCAGTTCTTC,CATLPTGRGNEQFF
.,TRBJ2-7,TRBV7-9,.,TGTGCCAGCAGCTTAGTCGGTTTACCAAGCTCCTACGAGCAGTACTTC,CASSLVGLPSSYEQYF
.,TRBJ1-5,TRBV2,TRBD1,TGTGCCAGCTGGATTCGGACAGGGTGGGAACAGCCCCAGCATTTT,CASWIRTGWEQPQHF
few,TRBJ2-3,TRBV6-2/TRBV6-3,TRBD2,TGTGCCAGCAGTTGGACTAGCGGGGGGGCAGATACGCAGTATTTT,CASSWTSGGADTQYF
.,TRBJ1-1,TRBV29-1,TRBD1,TGCAGCGTCGGGGGGGACAGCACGGACACTGAAGCTTTCTTT,CSVGGDSTDTEAFF
.,TRBJ1-5,TRBV2,.,TGTGCCAGCAGTGAAGGGGGCGGAGGGCAAAATCAGCCCCAGCATTTT,CASSEGGGGQNQPQHF
.,TRBJ1-2,TRBV10-3,.,TGTGCCATCAGGGCCGAAGGAGGAACCTATGGCTACACCTTC,CAIRAEGGTYGYTF
few,TRBJ1-5,TRBV19,TRBD1,TGTGCCAGTGAGGGACAGGGGGATCAGCCCCAGCATTTT,CASEGQGDQPQHF
once,TRBJ2-5,TRBV25-1,TRBD1,TGTGCCAGCGGACAGGGTGAGACCCAGTACTTC,CASGQGETQYF
.,TRBJ2-3,TRBV9,.,TGTGCCAGCAGCTCAACAGGGAGTTCCCCAGATACGCAGTATTTT,CASSSTGSSPDTQYF
once,TRBJ2-3,TRBV9,TRBD2,TGTGCCAGCAGCCAAGACGGGAGGGGGGGCACAGATACGCAGTATTTT,CASSQDGRGGTDTQYF
.,TRBJ1-2,TRBV7-2,.,TGTGCCAGCAGCTTAGAAACTGGCCGGAGAGGATCCTTC,CASSLETGRRGSF
.,TRBJ1-6,TRBV6-5,.,TGTGCCAGCATTATCCAGGGGCGAAATTCACCCCTCCACTTT,CASIIQGRNSPLHF
.,TRBJ1-2,TRBV12-3/TRBV12-4,.,TGTGCCAGCAGCTCCGACAGGAACCCTAGCTACACCTTC,CASSSDRNPSYTF
.,TRBJ1-1,TRBV12-5,.,TGTGCTAGTGGTTTGCTTAGTGGGGGCGGGACTGAAGCTTTCTTT,CASGLLSGGGTEAFF
.,TRBJ2-7,TRBV19,.,TGTGCCAGTAGTACCGCCTGGGGCGGCGACGAGCAGTACTTC,CASSTAWGGDEQYF
.,TRBJ2-5,TRBV11-2,.,TGTGCCAGCAGCTTACAGGGAGGAGTGTTGGGCAAAGAGACCCAGTACTTC,CASSLQGGVLGKETQYF
few,TRBJ1-5,TRBV7-2,TRBD1,TGTGCCAGCAGCTATGGGACAGGGGGTAGTCAGCCCCAGCATTTT,CASSYGTGGSQPQHF
.,TRBJ1-2,TRBV30,TRBD1,TGTGCCTGGAGTACCCGGGACAGGGGGCACCCCAGCTATGGCTACACCTTC,CAWSTRDRGHPSYGYTF
.,TRBJ1-6,TRBV25-1,.,TGTGCCAGCAGTGAATCCGGCAGGGTCTATAATTCACCCCTCCACTTT,CASSESGRVYNSPLHF